This is a list of T cell receptor beta chains from one sample in a study of beta chain features in type 1 diabetes. Libraries were prepared by immunoSEQ multiplex PCR; TCRdb keeps only in-frame clonotypes and omits some of them. The table shows roughly 500,000 clones, with about an eighth occurring only once. The material sequenced was naive CD4+ T cells from blood. The receptor source for this set is a woman in her late teens or twenties in good health. Both conserved end residues are part of each CDR3. D genes are given only for firm matches. Clone sizes are given selectively: once, few, many, or a class where the clone is expanded.

D: NA
V: TRBV14
size: few
J: TRBJ2-3
CDR3: CASRQGRSTDTQYF
DNA: TGTGCCAGCAGGCAGGGACGGAGCACAGATACGCAGTATTTT

D: TRBD2
V: TRBV7-3
size: NA
J: TRBJ2-1
CDR3: CASSSGLARKGEQFF
DNA: TGTGCCAGCAGCTCGGGACTAGCCCGAAAGGGTGAGCAGTTCTTC

D: TRBD1
V: TRBV29-1
size: NA
J: TRBJ2-2
CDR3: CSVDLSGQGTTGELFF
DNA: TGCAGCGTTGACTTGTCGGGACAGGGTACCACCGGGGAGCTGTTTTTT

D: TRBD2
V: TRBV4-2
size: NA
J: TRBJ2-1
CDR3: CASSQEGTASGQSYNEQFF
DNA: TGTGCCAGCAGCCAAGAAGGAACGGCTAGCGGACAATCCTACAATGAGCAGTTCTTC

D: NA
V: TRBV7-8
size: once
J: TRBJ1-5
CDR3: CASSLARVSNQPQHF
DNA: TGTGCCAGCAGCTTAGCGAGAGTTAGCAATCAGCCCCAGCATTTT

D: TRBD1
V: TRBV5-1
size: NA
J: TRBJ1-4
CDR3: CASSEIQGANEKLFF
DNA: TGCGCCAGCAGCGAGATACAGGGGGCTAATGAAAAACTGTTTTTT

D: NA
V: TRBV7-9
size: NA
J: TRBJ2-7
CDR3: CASSSLWVGEQYF
DNA: TGTGCCAGCAGCTCCCTCTGGGTGGGCGAGCAGTACTTC

D: NA
V: TRBV29-1
size: NA
J: TRBJ2-6
CDR3: CSVESGGSGANVLTF
DNA: TGCAGCGTTGAATCCGGGGGTTCTGGGGCCAACGTCCTGACTTTC

D: NA
V: TRBV6-1
size: NA
J: TRBJ2-1
CDR3: CASSELARQFF
DNA: TGTGCCAGCAGTGAACTGGCCAGGCAGTTCTTC

D: NA
V: TRBV7-2
size: few
J: TRBJ2-1
CDR3: CASSRQSSYNEQFF
DNA: TGTGCCAGCAGCAGACAAAGCTCCTACAATGAGCAGTTCTTC

D: NA
V: TRBV27
size: few
J: TRBJ1-1
CDR3: CASSLGRVALNTEAFF
DNA: TGTGCCAGCAGCCTAGGGCGCGTAGCCTTGAACACTGAAGCTTTCTTT

D: TRBD2
V: TRBV7-2
size: NA
J: TRBJ2-5
CDR3: CASSPTSGAPRAQYF
DNA: TGTGCCAGCAGCCCGACTAGCGGGGCCCCCCGGGCCCAGTACTTC

D: NA
V: TRBV6-6
size: NA
J: TRBJ1-1
CDR3: CASSYTKKGNTEAFF
DNA: TGTGCCAGCAGTTACACCAAGAAGGGGAACACTGAAGCTTTCTTT

D: NA
V: TRBV5-4
size: NA
J: TRBJ2-5
CDR3: CASSLGGVTQETQYF
DNA: TGTGCCAGCAGCTTGGGTGGGGTTACGCAAGAGACCCAGTACTTC

D: NA
V: TRBV15
size: NA
J: TRBJ1-3
CDR3: CATSRAATGKVGNTIYF
DNA: TGTGCCACCAGCAGAGCTGCGACAGGCAAGGTGGGAAACACCATATATTTT

D: NA
V: TRBV7-9
size: few
J: TRBJ1-2
CDR3: CASSAQGYGYTF
DNA: TGTGCCAGCAGCGCGCAGGGGTATGGCTACACCTTC

D: NA
V: TRBV30
size: NA
J: TRBJ1-5
CDR3: CAWRTPMVDNQPQHF
DNA: TGTGCCTGGAGGACCCCAATGGTTGACAATCAGCCCCAGCATTTT

D: NA
V: TRBV2
size: few
J: TRBJ2-7
CDR3: CASSADYGDEQYF
DNA: TGTGCCAGCAGCGCCGACTACGGGGACGAGCAGTACTTC

D: TRBD1
V: TRBV4-2
size: few
J: TRBJ2-2
CDR3: CASSHGQGTGGELFF
DNA: TGTGCCAGCAGCCATGGACAGGGTACTGGCGGGGAGCTGTTTTTT

D: NA
V: TRBV7-9
size: few
J: TRBJ1-5
CDR3: CASSSSSWGASNQPQHF
DNA: TGTGCCAGCAGCTCTTCATCTTGGGGGGCGAGCAATCAGCCCCAGCATTTT